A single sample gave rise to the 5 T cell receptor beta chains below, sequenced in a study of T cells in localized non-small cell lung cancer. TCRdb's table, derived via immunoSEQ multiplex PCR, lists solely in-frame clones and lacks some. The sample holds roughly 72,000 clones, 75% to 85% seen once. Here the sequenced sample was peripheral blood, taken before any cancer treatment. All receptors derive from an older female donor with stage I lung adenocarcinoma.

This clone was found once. CDR3 coding DNA: TGTGCCAGCAGCCTGACTAGCGGGAGTTACGAGCAGTACTTC. Protein: CASSLTSGSYEQYF. The chain joins TRBV6-6 to TRBJ2-7, with TRBD2 identical over 12 bases. Germline CDR1 MNHNY, CDR2 SVGAGI (reference sequence). The CDR3 consists of 14 residues. The ends lost 6 bases at V and 4 bases at J; junction bases unmatched: 4.

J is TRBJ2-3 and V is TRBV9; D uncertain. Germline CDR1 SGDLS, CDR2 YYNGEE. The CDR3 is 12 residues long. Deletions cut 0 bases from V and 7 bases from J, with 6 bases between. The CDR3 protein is CASSVDGYTQYF. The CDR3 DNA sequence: TGTGCCAGCAGCGTAGACGGCTATACGCAGTATTTT.

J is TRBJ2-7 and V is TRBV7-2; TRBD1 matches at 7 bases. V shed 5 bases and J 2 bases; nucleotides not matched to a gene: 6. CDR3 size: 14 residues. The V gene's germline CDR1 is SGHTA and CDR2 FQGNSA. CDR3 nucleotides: TGTGCCAGCAGCGCATCCGGGACAGCCTACGAGCAGTACTTC. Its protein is CASSASGTAYEQYF. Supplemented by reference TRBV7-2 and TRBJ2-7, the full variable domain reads GAGVSQSPSNKVTEKGKDVELRCDPISGHTALYWYRQSLGQGLEFLIYFQGNSAPDKSGLPSDRFSAERTGGSVSTLTIQRTQQEDSAVYLCASSASGTAYEQYFGPGTRLTVT.

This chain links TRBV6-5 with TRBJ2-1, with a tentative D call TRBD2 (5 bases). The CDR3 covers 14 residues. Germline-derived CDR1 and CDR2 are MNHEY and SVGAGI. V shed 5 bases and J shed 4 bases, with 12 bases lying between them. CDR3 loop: CASSRREAYNEQFF. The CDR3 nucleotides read TGTGCCAGCAGTCGCCGGGAAGCTTACAATGAGCAGTTCTTC.

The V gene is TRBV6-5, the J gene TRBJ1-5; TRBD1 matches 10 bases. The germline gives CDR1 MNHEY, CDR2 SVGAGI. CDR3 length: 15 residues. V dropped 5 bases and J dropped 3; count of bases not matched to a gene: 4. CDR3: CASSKGQGNNQPQHF. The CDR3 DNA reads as TGTGCCAGCAGTAAGGGACAGGGGAACAATCAGCCCCAGCATTTT.